A single sample gave rise to the 24 T cell receptor beta chains below, sequenced in a study of molecular identifiers for immune sequencing clone quantification. TCRdb reanalysed the PCR reads using MiXCR and keeps one entry per CDR3 protein. The table has 88,000 or so distinct CDR3 sequences, over 20% seen once. The sequenced material came from naive CD8+ T cells from blood, with Jurkat cell RNA spiked in. Subset noted: FACS-sorted CD8+CD4-CCR7+CD45RA+ naive T cells. Receptors originate from a human donor in good health. Some libraries in this study had Jurkat cell RNA spiked in.

This clonotype was picked up many times. The rearrangement links TRBV29-1 to TRBJ2-1; 9 nucleotides align to TRBD2. The CDR3 contains 14 residues. J lost 4 bases, V lost 0 bases, and 1 base had no gene match. CDR1 is SQVTM and CDR2 is ANQGSEA in the germline V gene. The CDR3 loop is CSVEDLAGYNEQFF. The CDR3 region has the DNA TGCAGCGTTGAAGATCTAGCGGGGTACAATGAGCAGTTCTTC.

This clonotype appeared many times. In DNA form, the CDR3 reads TGTGCCAGCAGCCAAGATCTTGAGACACGGGTGTACGAGCAGTACTTC. Protein: CASSQDLETRVYEQYF. The chain couples TRBV4-2 to TRBJ2-7; no clear D. V lost 0 bases, J lost 4 bases, and 16 bases lay in between. CDR1 and CDR2 from the germline V gene are LGHNA and YNFKEQ. CDR3 length equals 16 residues.

The chain carries TRBV9 and TRBJ2-1; D gene uncertain. The CDR3 runs to 13 residues. The germline V gene has CDR1 SGDLS and CDR2 YYNGEE. Trimming took off 7 bases at V and 8 bases at J, with 16 bases between the two ends. This CDR3 is CASRTAASDEQFF. CDR3 DNA sequence: TGTGCCAGCCGAACCGCGGCCTCAGATGAGCAGTTCTTC.

The V call is TRBV29-1, the J call TRBJ2-2; D unclear. V lost 4 bases and J 0 bases, leaving 12 bases between the germline ends. CDR1 is SQVTM and CDR2 is ANQGSEA in the germline V gene. The CDR3 has 15 residues. As DNA, the CDR3 is TGCAGCGTTGGATCGGCCAGCTCGAACACCGGGGAGCTGTTTTTT. Protein: CSVGSASSNTGELFF.

With regard to this clonotype: A much larger clone differs from this one at a single base, so this may be a read error. The CDR3 here is CASSSPSGGTNEKLLF. CDR3 DNA sequence: TGTGCCAGCAGTTCTCCTTCAGGGGGCACTAATGAAAAACTGCTTTTT. The chain recombines TRBV28 with TRBJ1-4; 8 bases match TRBD1. The CDR3 loop spans 16 amino acids. Germline lookup yields CDR1 MDHEN and CDR2 SYDVKM. Combining the CDR3 with reference TRBV28 and TRBJ1-4 gives the whole variable domain DVKVTQSSRYLVKRTGEKVFLECVQDMDHENMFWYRQDPGLGLRLIYFSYDVKMKEKGDIPEGYSVSREKKERFSLILESASTNQTSMYLCASSSPSGGTNEKLLFGSGTQLSVL.

This clonotype has ten or more counts. The rearrangement uses TRBV6-2 or TRBV6-3 and TRBJ1-5; a possible D gene is TRBD1 (6 bases). V was trimmed by 5 bases and J by 1 base, leaving 12 bases between them. This CDR3 contains 15 residues. In germline, CDR1 is MNHEY, CDR2 SVGEGT. The CDR3 region has the DNA TGTGCCAGCAGTATCACGGGGACAAGCAATCAGCCCCAGCATTTT. Encoded protein: CASSITGTSNQPQHF.

This clonotype was observed at least ten times. The genes are TRBV5-4 and TRBJ1-1, with no clear D. Deletions cut 5 bases from V and 1 base from J, with 12 bases between. CDR3 size: 14 residues. Germline values: CDR1 SGHNT, CDR2 YYREEE (reference sequence). CDR3 DNA sequence: TGTGCCAGCAGTAGGCTCACGGAGAACACTGAAGCTTTCTTT. Translated, it gives CASSRLTENTEAFF.

This clonotype was counted ten times or more. The genes are TRBV2 and TRBJ2-4; D may be TRBD1 (5 bases). The ends were cut back, 6 bases at V and 0 bases at J, with 12 bases in the middle. The length of the CDR3 is 15 residues. Per the germline V gene, CDR1 is SNHLY and CDR2 is FYNNEI. The CDR3 nucleotides read TGTGCCAGCAGGGGGCTTGGGGAAGCCAAAAACATTCAGTACTTC. Translation: CASRGLGEAKNIQYF.

Ten or more counts support this clonotype. This sequence joins TRBV7-9 and TRBJ2-4; D is ambiguous. Germline V gene sequence: CDR1 SEHNR, CDR2 FQNEAQ (reference sequence). Trimming removed 5 bases from V and 5 bases from J, with 13 bases in between. The CDR3 length is 14 residues. CDR3 residues: CASSAPWAQNIQYF. In nucleotides, the CDR3 is TGTGCCAGCAGCGCCCCCTGGGCACAAAACATTCAGTACTTC.

This clonotype was picked up many times. The rearrangement uses TRBV28 and TRBJ1-5; 10 nucleotides match TRBD1. After removal of 5 bases from V and 2 bases from J, the junction contained 6 bases not matched to a gene. The CDR3 consists of 16 residues. The germline gives CDR1 MDHEN, CDR2 SYDVKM. This CDR3 is CASSNSTGGRNQPQHF. CDR3 bases: TGTGCCAGCAGTAACTCGACAGGGGGCCGCAATCAGCCCCAGCATTTT.

This clonotype was recorded many times. This chain links TRBV10-3 with TRBJ1-4; the match to TRBD1 covers 8 bases. Germline CDR1 and CDR2: ENHRY and SYGVKD. The CDR3 sequence is 15 residues long. The V and J ends lost 2 bases and 3 bases, in that order; junction bases with no gene match: 2. This CDR3 is CAISEATGANEKLFF. The CDR3 DNA is TGTGCCATCAGTGAGGCGACAGGGGCTAATGAAAAACTGTTTTTT.

In this sample, this clonotype turned up many times. The chain employs TRBV13 and TRBJ2-3; D is perhaps TRBD2 (6 bases). Germline V gives CDR1 PRHDT, CDR2 FYEKMQ (reference sequence). The germline V and J ends were trimmed by 5 bases and 1 base, with 7 bases remaining between them. The CDR3 loop spans 13 amino acids. The CDR3 is CASSRRGTDTQYF. The CDR3 bases are TGTGCCAGCAGCCGGAGGGGCACAGATACGCAGTATTTT.

V is TRBV12-3 or TRBV12-4 and J is TRBJ2-1; D is ambiguous. V lost 8 bases and J 8 bases, leaving 22 bases between the germline ends. This CDR3 has 15 residues. CDR3 DNA: TGTGCCAGCGGCCCAGCCGTTGGGCCCGGATATGAGCAGTTCTTC. Protein sequence: CASGPAVGPGYEQFF.

On this clonotype: At one end, the junction sequence differs from germline, possibly due to a read error. The chain recombines TRBV7-9 with TRBJ2-5, with TRBD2 as a possible D gene (5 bases). This CDR3 has 17 amino acids. The germline V gene has CDR1 SEHNR and CDR2 FQNEAQ (reference sequence). As DNA, the CDR3 is TGTGCCGGCAGCTCGCCAACACGGGGAGACCACCAAGAGACCCAGTACTTC. Translated, it gives CAGSSPTRGDHQETQYF.

Many counts were recorded for this clonotype. The rearrangement links TRBV19 to TRBJ2-1; 9 bases fit TRBD2. Trimming at V came to 11 bases and at J to 8 bases, leaving 13 bases not matched to a gene. This CDR3 is 14 amino acids long. Germline values: CDR1 LNHDA, CDR2 SQIVND (reference sequence). The CDR3 DNA sequence: TGTGCCTCGTGTCGGGCGGGAGGGCCACATGAGCAGTTCTTC. As protein: CASCRAGGPHEQFF.

As regards this clonotype: It may be a read error: a sequence one base away is much more abundant. This chain links TRBV27 with TRBJ2-3; D is uncertain. Trimming removed 3 bases at V and 7 bases at J, with 11 bases between. Germline CDR1 reads MNHEY; CDR2 reads SMNVEV (reference sequence). The CDR3 is 13 residues long. The CDR3 sequence: CASSFQEINTQYF. In nucleotides, the CDR3 is TGTGCCAGCAGTTTCCAGGAAATCAATACGCAGTATTTT.

This clonotype was picked up a small number of times. The chain joins TRBV12-3 or TRBV12-4 to TRBJ2-1; possible D gene TRBD1, 6 bases. The CDR3 loop spans 14 amino acids. With 5 bases removed from V and 3 bases from J, the gap between germline ends came to 11 bases. Here the CDR3 reads CASSLDRHYNEQFF. The DNA for the CDR3 is TGTGCCAGCAGTCTCGACAGGCACTACAATGAGCAGTTCTTC.

A few counts support this clonotype. This chain links TRBV11-3 with TRBJ2-7; D unclear. The germline gives CDR1 SGHNT, CDR2 YENEEA. This CDR3 comprises 13 residues. The V end lost 1 base, the J end lost 3 bases, and 7 bases lay between the germline ends. The CDR3 sequence is CASSLAYSYEQYF. DNA of the CDR3: TGTGCCAGCAGCTTAGCTTACAGCTACGAGCAGTACTTC.

This clonotype was detected many times. The rearrangement joins TRBV7-9 to TRBJ2-7; no definite D call. V was clipped by 6 bases and J by 2 bases, with 11 bases between them. This CDR3 region has 13 residues. Per the germline V gene, CDR1 is SEHNR and CDR2 is FQNEAQ (reference sequence). The DNA for the CDR3 is TGTGCCAGCAGTCCAAGTGCCGCCTACGAGCAGTACTTC. Its translation: CASSPSAAYEQYF.

This clonotype has a count of ten or more. V gene TRBV12-3 or TRBV12-4 combines with J gene TRBJ2-5; 10 bases are shared with TRBD2. This CDR3 is 16 amino acids long. J lost 2 bases, V lost 6 bases, and 9 bases had no gene match. The CDR3 bases are TGTGCCAGCAGCACCGGGACTAGCGCACTACAAGAGACCCAGTACTTC. Protein: CASSTGTSALQETQYF.

A note on this clonotype: A read error is possible here, since a much larger clone lies one base away. This chain links TRBV5-1 with TRBJ2-3; unclear D gene. Germline V gene sequence: CDR1 SGHRS, CDR2 YFSETQ. This CDR3 is 13 amino acids long. The CDR3: CASSPPNTYTQYF. The CDR3 DNA is TGCGCCAGCAGCCCTCCAAACACATATACGCAGTATTTT.

This clonotype was seen a handful of times. A much more abundant neighbour one base away suggests this may be a read error. The chain combines TRBV5-1 with TRBJ2-7; D might be TRBD2 (5 bases). The length of the CDR3 is 14 residues. CDR1 is SGHRS, CDR2 YFSETQ, per germline. Trimming took 0 bases from V and 5 from J, leaving 12 bases between them. CDR3 nucleotide sequence: TGCGCCAGCAGCTTGGTTGCCAGCGGCGACGAGCAGTACTTC. It specifies CASSLVASGDEQYF. The full variable domain, completed using reference TRBV5-1 and TRBJ2-7, is KAGVTQTPRYLIKTRGQQVTLSCSPISGHRSVSWYQQTPGQGLQFLFEYFSETQRNKGNFPGRFSGRQFSNSRSEMNVSTLELGDSALYLCASSLVASGDEQYFGPGTRLTVT.

This clonotype was seen ten or more times. The chain couples TRBV5-1 to TRBJ1-1; 9 bases line up with TRBD1. CDR1 and CDR2 from the germline V gene are SGHRS and YFSETQ. J gave up 8 bases and V 0 bases, and 8 bases lay outside the gene matches. There are 15 residues in the CDR3. The CDR3 protein is CASSLEDRGGLEAFF. The CDR3 nucleotides read TGCGCCAGCAGCTTGGAGGACAGGGGAGGGCTGGAAGCTTTCTTT. The full variable domain, its missing parts supplied by reference TRBV5-1 and TRBJ1-1, is KAGVTQTPRYLIKTRGQQVTLSCSPISGHRSVSWYQQTPGQGLQFLFEYFSETQRNKGNFPGRFSGRQFSNSRSEMNVSTLELGDSALYLCASSLEDRGGLEAFFGQGTRLTVV.

The sample holds a few counts of this clonotype. The chain uses TRBV6-5 and TRBJ2-5; D is uncertain. V shed 8 bases and J shed 5 bases, with 15 bases lying between them. This CDR3 comprises 13 residues. Germline loops: CDR1 MNHEY, CDR2 SVGAGI. The CDR3 spells CASCPLMGETQYF. For the CDR3, the DNA is TGTGCCAGCTGCCCCTTGATGGGGGAGACCCAGTACTTC.